The entry that follows covers one TCR beta chain sequence. Its antigen specificity is not known. Per-base qualities were not stored, and no clone one base away is much larger. Using the deep immunoSEQ assay, multiplex PCR amplified TCR CDR3 regions from genomic DNA. Extracted genomic DNA from each cell subset was spread evenly across all wells of several immunoSEQ 96-well plates, with each plate serving as a replicate. Each replicate PCR for sorted subsets received about 200 ng genomic DNA, equal to about 30,000 T cell genomes. Purified libraries were measured with a Qubit 3.0 fluorometer, size-checked on a Bioanalyzer 2100, and measured again with the KAPA Library Quantification kit. Each immunoSEQ 96-well plate was sequenced on its own single-read 150-cycle Illumina NextSeq 550 flow cell. Under the source paper's analysis protocol: Because only junctional sequences without quality scores were contained in the immunoSEQ output, filtering matching that applied to full-length reads could not be performed. To assign V/J genes and CDR3, sequences were annotated using PyIR, a Python wrapper for IgBLAST v1.9, with IMGT germline references. Reads were removed for weak V/J assignments (E-value above 1e-6), missing CDR3, stop codons, out-of-frame junctions, or ambiguous translated residues. A V3J clonotype was defined by an identical inferred V gene, J gene, and CDR3 amino acid sequence. The percentage overlap between two repertoires was calculated by dividing the number of shared unique clonotypes by the size of the smaller repertoire. Three approaches were used to assess repertoire richness: RTK rarefaction, the Chao1 estimator, and Recon v2.1 estimates of unobserved clonotypes. Generation probabilities were computed with OLGA for all TCRbeta clonotypes obtained by the gDNA method from several donors. TCRdb carries this immuneACCESS record with in-frame sequences only. Its versions omit some clonotypes, under half of them owing to an unresolved V gene in the studies checked, with the rest unexplained. The DNA gave D and trimming, while V, J and clone size come from that table. The sample has about 2.3 million clones on record, approximately 95% of them singletons. The top ten constitute 0.39% of the sample.

Via the germline V gene, CDR1 is SGHRS and CDR2 YFSETQ. Its CDR3 holds 14 amino acids, cysteine through phenylalanine. The only DNA kept is the CDR3, 42 bases in frame from the first base. V is clipped by 4 bases and J by 4 bases, and the sequence between their germline boundaries is 14 bases long. The sample originates from a study of shared clonotypes between healthy human individuals (dated by TCRdb to the early 2020s). As for the study more broadly: The cohort comprised two women and three men aged 18 to 49 years. Per donor, leukapheresis produced somewhere between about 0.8 and 9 billion PBMCs. Different laboratories and diverse techniques were used to prepare libraries and sequence TCR repertoires, to increase sequencing depth and limit assay-specific biases. For each donor, CD4 naive and CD4 memory were each given three plates, CD8 naive was given two plates, and CD8 memory was given one plate. The study deeply sequenced blood TCR repertoires of five healthy adults to estimate repertoire size and the extent of clonotype sharing between individuals.

The donors were healthy, HIV-negative adults with no recently reported acute infections or vaccinations. Only Caucasian adults living in Nashville, Tennessee, USA were represented among the donors. CD4+ T cells were enriched by magnetic negative selection, after which naive cells were positively selected on CD45RA and the negative fraction was taken as the memory subset. After blood collection by leukapheresis, PBMCs were isolated using Ficoll-Histopaque density gradient centrifugation and then cryopreserved in the vapor phase of liquid nitrogen. Analytical flow cytometry was used to check the purity and quantity of each magnetically sorted T cell population. Genomic DNA was isolated from each sorted fraction and quantified by UV absorbance on a Nanodrop 2000c. Broader findings and caveats from the paper: Naive subsets generally had larger estimated clonotype richness than memory subsets did. Rarefaction of sorted-subset datasets indicated incomplete sequencing despite the large sequencing depth. Because the study included only a small number of donors, the genetic and exposure-history diversity represented was limited. Pairwise subsampling led to the expectation that sequencing depth would affect the degree of clonotype sharing among donors. Sampling was restricted to blood, and TCR repertoires in tissue are likely to differ from TCR repertoires in blood. Compared with non-shared clonotypes, clonotypes shared by all four sorted-subset donors had higher generation probabilities. Sharing across a few donors was observed for about 5% of naive CD4, over 3% of naive CD8, around 2.5% of memory CD4, and around 0.44% of memory CD8 clonotypes.

The sequence was collected from a man aged 18 to 35 in good health. Some clones in this sample may be carry-over from other donors' samples. The rearrangement joined TRBV5-1 to TRBJ1-2; the D gene identity is not certain. Sequencing was performed on naive CD4+ T cells from PBMCs. The cell subset or site label corresponds to: CD45RA+ positively selected. The CDR3 reads as follows: CASSVPGGSYGYTF. The nucleotides are TGCGCCAGCAGCGTCCCGGGCGGCAGCTATGGCTACACCTTC. When the CDR3 is completed using the reference TRBV5-1 and TRBJ1-2 genes on either side, the full variable domain is KAGVTQTPRYLIKTRGQQVTLSCSPISGHRSVSWYQQTPGQGLQFLFEYFSETQRNKGNFPGRFSGRQFSNSRSEMNVSTLELGDSALYLCASSVPGGSYGYTFGSGTRLTVV.